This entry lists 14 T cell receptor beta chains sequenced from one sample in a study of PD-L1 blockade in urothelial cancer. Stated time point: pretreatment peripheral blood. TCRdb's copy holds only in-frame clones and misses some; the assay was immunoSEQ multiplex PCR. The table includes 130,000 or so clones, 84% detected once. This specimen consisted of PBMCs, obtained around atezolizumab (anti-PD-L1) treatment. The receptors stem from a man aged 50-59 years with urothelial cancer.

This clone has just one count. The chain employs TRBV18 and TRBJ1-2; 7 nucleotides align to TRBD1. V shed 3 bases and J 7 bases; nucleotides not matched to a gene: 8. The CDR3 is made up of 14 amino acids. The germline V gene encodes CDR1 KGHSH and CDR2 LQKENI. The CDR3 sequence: CASSPGQSAGGYTF. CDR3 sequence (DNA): TGTGCCAGCTCACCGGGACAGTCGGCGGGTGGCTACACCTTC.

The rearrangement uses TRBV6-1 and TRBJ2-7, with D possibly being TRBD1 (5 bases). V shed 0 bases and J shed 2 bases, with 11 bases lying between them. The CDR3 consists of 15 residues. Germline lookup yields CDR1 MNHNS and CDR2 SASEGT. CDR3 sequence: CASSEAGRRAYEQYF. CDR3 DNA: TGTGCCAGCAGTGAAGCGGGGCGGAGAGCCTACGAGCAGTACTTC.

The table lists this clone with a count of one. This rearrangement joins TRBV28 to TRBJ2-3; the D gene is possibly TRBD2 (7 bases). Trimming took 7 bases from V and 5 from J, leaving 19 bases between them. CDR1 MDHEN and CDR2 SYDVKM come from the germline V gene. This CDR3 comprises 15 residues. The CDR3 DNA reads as TGTGCCAGCACCTTGGCGGGGGCCCCTCGAGATACGCAGTATTTT. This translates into CASTLAGAPRDTQYF.

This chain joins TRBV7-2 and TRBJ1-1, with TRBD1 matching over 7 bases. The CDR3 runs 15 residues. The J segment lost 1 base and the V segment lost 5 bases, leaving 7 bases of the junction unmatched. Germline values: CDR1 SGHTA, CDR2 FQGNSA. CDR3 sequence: CASSTRQGQNTEAFF. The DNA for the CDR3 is TGTGCCAGCAGCACCCGACAGGGACAGAACACTGAAGCTTTCTTT.

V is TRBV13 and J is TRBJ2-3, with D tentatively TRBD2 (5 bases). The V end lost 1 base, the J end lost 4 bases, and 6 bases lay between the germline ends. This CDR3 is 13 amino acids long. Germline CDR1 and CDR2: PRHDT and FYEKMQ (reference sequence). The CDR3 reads CASSLAGADTQYF. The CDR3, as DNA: TGTGCCAGCAGCTTAGCCGGGGCAGATACGCAGTATTTT.

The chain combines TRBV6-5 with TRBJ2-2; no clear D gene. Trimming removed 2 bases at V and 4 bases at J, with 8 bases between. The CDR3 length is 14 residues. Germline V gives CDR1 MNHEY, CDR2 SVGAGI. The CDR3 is CASSYDLFTGELFF. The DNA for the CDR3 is TGTGCCAGCAGTTACGACTTGTTCACCGGGGAGCTGTTTTTT.

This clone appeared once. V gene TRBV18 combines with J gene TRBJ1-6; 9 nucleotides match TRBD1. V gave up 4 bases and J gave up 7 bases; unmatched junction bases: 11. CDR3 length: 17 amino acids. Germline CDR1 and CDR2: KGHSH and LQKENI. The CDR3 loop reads CASSQGQGGARNSPLHF. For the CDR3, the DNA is TGTGCCAGCTCACAGGGACAGGGTGGAGCGAGGAATTCACCCCTCCACTTT.

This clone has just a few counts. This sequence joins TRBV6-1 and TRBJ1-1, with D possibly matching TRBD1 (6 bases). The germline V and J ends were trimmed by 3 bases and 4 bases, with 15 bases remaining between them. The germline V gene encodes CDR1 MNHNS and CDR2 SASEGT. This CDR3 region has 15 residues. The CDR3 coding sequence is TGTGCCAGCAGTGATATACAGGGTGGGGCCACTGAAGCTTTCTTT. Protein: CASSDIQGGATEAFF.

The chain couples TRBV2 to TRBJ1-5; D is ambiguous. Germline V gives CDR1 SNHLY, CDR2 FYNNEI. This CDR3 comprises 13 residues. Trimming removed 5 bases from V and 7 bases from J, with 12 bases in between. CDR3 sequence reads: CASSFNQEQPQHF. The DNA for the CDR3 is TGTGCCAGCAGTTTCAACCAGGAACAGCCCCAGCATTTT.

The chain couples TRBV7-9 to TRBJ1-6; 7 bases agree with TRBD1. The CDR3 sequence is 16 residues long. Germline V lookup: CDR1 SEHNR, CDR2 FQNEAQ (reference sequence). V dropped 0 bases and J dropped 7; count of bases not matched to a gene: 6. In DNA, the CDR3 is TGTGCCAGCAGCTTAGCGACAGGCAGGGGGAATTCACCCCTCCACTTT. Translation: CASSLATGRGNSPLHF.

CDR3 DNA: TGTGCCAGCAGCACTGGACTAGCGGGAATGTTGCGCACAGATACGCAGTATTTT. Amino acid sequence: CASSTGLAGMLRTDTQYF. The rearrangement links TRBV7-8 to TRBJ2-3, with 12 bases fitting TRBD2. This CDR3 is 18 amino acids long. Per germline, CDR1 SGHVS and CDR2 FQNEAQ. V was pared by 5 bases and J by 1 base, with 10 bases of the junction left unmatched.

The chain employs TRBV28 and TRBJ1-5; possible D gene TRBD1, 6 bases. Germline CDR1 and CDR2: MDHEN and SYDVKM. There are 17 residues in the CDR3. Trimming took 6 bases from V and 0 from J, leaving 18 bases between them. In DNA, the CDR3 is TGTGCCAGCAGCGTTCTTCCGGGACACCGTAGCAATCAGCCCCAGCATTTT. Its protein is CASSVLPGHRSNQPQHF.

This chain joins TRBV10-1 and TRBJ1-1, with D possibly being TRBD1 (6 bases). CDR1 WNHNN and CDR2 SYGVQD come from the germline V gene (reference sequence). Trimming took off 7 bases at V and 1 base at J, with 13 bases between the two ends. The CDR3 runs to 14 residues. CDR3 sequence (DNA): TGCGCCAGCACCGCAGGGGCGGGGAACACTGAAGCTTTCTTT. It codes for CASTAGAGNTEAFF.

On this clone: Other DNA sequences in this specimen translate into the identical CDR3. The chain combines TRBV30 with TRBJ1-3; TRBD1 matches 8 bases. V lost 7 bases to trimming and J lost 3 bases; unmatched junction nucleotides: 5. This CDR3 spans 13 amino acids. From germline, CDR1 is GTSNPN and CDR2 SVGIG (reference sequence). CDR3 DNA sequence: TGTGCCTCCGGGACAGGAGGTGGAAACACCATATATTTT. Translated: CASGTGGGNTIYF. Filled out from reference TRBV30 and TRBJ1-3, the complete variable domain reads SQTIHQWPATLVQPVGSPLSLECTVEGTSNPNLYWYRQAAGRGLQLLFYSVGIGQISSEVPQNLSASRPQDRQFILSSKKLLLSDSGFYLCASGTGGGNTIYFGEGSWLTVV.